One sample yielded the 20 T cell receptor beta chains listed below, sequenced in a study of early T cells in non-severe SARS-CoV-2 infection. TCRdb independently ran MiXCR on the 5' RACE reads; one entry per CDR3 protein. The sample lists 50,000 to 70,000 distinct CDR3 sequences; around 8.9% were seen once. The material sequenced was whole blood. The origin of the receptors is an adult who was a healthcare worker with PCR-confirmed SARS-CoV-2 infection or an uninfected control (not recorded which).

This clonotype was seen at least ten times. The V gene is TRBV6-2 or TRBV6-3, the J gene TRBJ2-4, with TRBD2 matching 10 bases. V lost 5 bases and J lost 13; bases outside the gene matches: 5. CDR3 length: 12 residues. Germline values: CDR1 MNHEY, CDR2 SVGEGT. The CDR3, as DNA: TGTGCCAGCAGTCCCCTGGGACTAGCGCAGTACTTC. Amino acids: CASSPLGLAQYF.

The chain couples TRBV7-9 to TRBJ1-1, with 7 bases matching TRBD1. After removal of 6 bases from V and 6 bases from J, the junction contained 7 bases not matched to a gene. Germline V CDR1 and CDR2: SEHNR, FQNEAQ (reference sequence). The CDR3 contains 13 residues. CDR3 bases: TGTGCCAGCAGTACGACAGGGCGGTCTGAAGCTTTCTTT. Its translation: CASSTTGRSEAFF.

This clonotype was counted ten times or more. This chain links TRBV29-1 with TRBJ1-6, with D maybe TRBD1 (5 bases). CDR3 size: 15 residues. Germline V gene data show CDR1 as SQVTM and CDR2 as ANQGSEA. CDR3 coding DNA: TGCGCAACAACAGGTTCCGGAAGATATAATTCACCCCTCCACTTT. It codes for CATTGSGRYNSPLHF.

The rearrangement joins TRBV28 to TRBJ2-7; D unclear. Germline CDR1 reads MDHEN; CDR2 reads SYDVKM. The CDR3 covers 14 residues. Trimming removed 2 bases from V and 1 base from J, with 9 bases in between. This CDR3 is CASSLPPMSYEQYF. In nucleotides, the CDR3 is TGTGCCAGCAGTTTACCCCCCATGTCCTACGAGCAGTACTTC. The variable domain in full, completed from reference TRBV28 and TRBJ2-7, reads DVKVTQSSRYLVKRTGEKVFLECVQDMDHENMFWYRQDPGLGLRLIYFSYDVKMKEKGDIPEGYSVSREKKERFSLILESASTNQTSMYLCASSLPPMSYEQYFGPGTRLTVT.

This clonotype has a handful of counts. This sequence joins TRBV7-2 and TRBJ1-4; D not resolved. CDR3 length equals 18 residues. The V and J ends lost 5 bases and 3 bases respectively, with 22 bases between them. CDR1 is SGHTA and CDR2 is FQGNSA in the germline V gene. Written as DNA, the CDR3 is TGTGCCAGCAGCCCGACGCCCCTGTTGGCTAGTGCTAATGAAAAACTGTTTTTT. This translates into CASSPTPLLASANEKLFF.

This clonotype was picked up many times. The rearrangement joins TRBV16 to TRBJ1-5; a weak D match, TRBD1 (5 bases). The CDR3 is 15 amino acids. Germline CDR1 and CDR2: KGHSY and FQNENV. Trimming removed 0 bases at V and 5 bases at J, with 11 bases between. The CDR3 DNA reads as TGTGCCAGCAGCCAATCGGGCCAGGGTTATCAGCCCCAGCATTTT. It is translated as CASSQSGQGYQPQHF. Full variable domain (rest looked up from reference TRBV16 and TRBJ1-5): GEEVAQTPKHLVRGEGQKAKLYCAPIKGHSYVFWYQQVLKNEFKFLISFQNENVFDETGMPKERFSAKCLPNSPCSLEIQATKLEDSAVYFCASSQSGQGYQPQHFGDGTRLSIL.

This clonotype showed up many times. The CDR3: CASTISGTNTEAFF. The CDR3 nucleotides read TGTGCCAGCACTATTTCTGGGACGAACACTGAAGCTTTCTTT. The chain couples TRBV6-1 to TRBJ1-1, with D possibly being TRBD1 (5 bases). V lost 7 bases to trimming and J lost 1 base, with 13 bases between them. The germline V gene has CDR1 MNHNS and CDR2 SASEGT. This CDR3 contains 14 residues.

Comment on this clonotype: A read error may account for a junction end that differs from germline. This chain links TRBV7-3 with TRBJ1-1, with D possibly being TRBD1 (6 bases). The germline V gene encodes CDR1 SGHTA and CDR2 FQGTGA. The CDR3 totals 15 residues. Here the CDR3 reads CASSATGLPNTVAFF. The CDR3 bases are TGTGCCAGCAGCGCCACAGGGCTCCCGAACACTGTAGCTTTCTTT.

This clonotype was counted between two and nine times. The rearrangement uses TRBV4-3 and TRBJ2-7; TRBD2 might be the D (6 bases). This CDR3 spans 14 amino acids. Germline lookup yields CDR1 LGHNA and CDR2 YSLEER. V lost 1 base and J lost 2, with 9 bases in between. CDR3 DNA: TGCGCCAGCAGCCAAGTCTCGGGGGCCTACGAGCAGTACTTC. Its translation: CASSQVSGAYEQYF.

This clonotype has a count of ten or more. This chain links TRBV18 with TRBJ1-2; D is possibly TRBD1 (6 bases). Germline assignment: CDR1 KGHSH and CDR2 LQKENI. The CDR3 covers 14 residues. V was cut by 6 bases and J by 7 bases, with 18 bases left in between. The CDR3 spells CASSMTEKGGGYTF. CDR3 nucleotides: TGTGCCAGCTCTATGACGGAGAAAGGGGGTGGCTACACCTTC.

Comment on this clonotype: This may be a read error: a much more frequent sequence differs by one nucleotide. The V call is TRBV5-1, the J call TRBJ1-2; 10 nucleotides align to TRBD1. This CDR3 contains 14 residues. Germline loops: CDR1 SGHRS, CDR2 YFSETQ. The CDR3, as DNA: TGCGCCAGCGGCTTGGGGACAGGGGTCTATGGCTACACCTTC. This gives the protein CASGLGTGVYGYTF.

Here the CDR3 DNA reads TGCAGCGTTCACGCAGGGAATGGCTACACCTTC. It yields the protein CSVHAGNGYTF. V is TRBV29-1 and J is TRBJ1-2; perhaps TRBD1 as D (5 bases). Trimming removed 5 bases from V and 6 bases from J, with 10 bases in between. The CDR3 covers 11 residues. Per germline, CDR1 SQVTM and CDR2 ANQGSEA.

This chain uses TRBV18 with TRBJ1-5, with D possibly TRBD1 on 6 matching bases. The length of the CDR3 is 16 residues. The V gene's germline CDR1 is KGHSH and CDR2 LQKENI. The germline V and J ends were trimmed by 0 bases and 2 bases, with 11 bases remaining between them. The CDR3 nucleotides read TGTGCCAGCTCACCACCGGGGGCGGGGGGCAATCAGCCCCAGCATTTT. Its protein is CASSPPGAGGNQPQHF.

This clonotype has ten or more counts. This sequence joins TRBV19 and TRBJ2-7, with D possibly being TRBD1 or TRBD2 (5 bases each). CDR3 length equals 13 residues. The germline CDR1 and CDR2 sequences are LNHDA and SQIVND (reference sequence). V was shortened by 6 bases and J by 6 bases, with 15 bases between the two germline ends. The CDR3 region is CASSHPGPREQYF. CDR3 DNA sequence: TGTGCCAGTAGCCACCCGGGGCCTCGCGAGCAGTACTTC.

This clonotype was recorded a few times. The chain uses TRBV10-3 and TRBJ1-2; D not certain. Per the germline V gene, CDR1 is ENHRY and CDR2 is SYGVKD. V was clipped by 0 bases and J by 3 bases, with 8 bases between them. The CDR3 contains 14 residues. As DNA, the CDR3 is TGTGCCATCAGTGAGTCCGGGGTTCACTATGGCTACACCTTC. Translating it yields CAISESGVHYGYTF.

There are a few counts of this clonotype. The junction departs from the called germline gene at one end, perhaps through a read error. The rearrangement uses TRBV12-3 or TRBV12-4 and TRBJ2-7; D is possibly TRBD1 or TRBD2 (5 bases each). CDR3 length equals 14 residues. CDR3 nucleotides: TGTACCAGCAGCCCGGGGCCAGTCCAACGGGAGCAGTACTTC. Translation gives CTSSPGPVQREQYF.

This clonotype was observed many times. The rearrangement joins TRBV7-9 to TRBJ2-7; D is perhaps TRBD1 (7 bases). The CDR3 totals 13 residues. Trimming took 5 bases from V and 6 from J, leaving 14 bases between them. CDR1 and CDR2 from the germline V gene are SEHNR and FQNEAQ (reference sequence). CDR3 region: CASSTQGGREQYF. CDR3 bases: TGTGCCAGCAGCACCCAGGGGGGCCGCGAGCAGTACTTC.

This clonotype occurred many times. The rearrangement joins TRBV29-1 to TRBJ2-3; 11 bases align to TRBD2. V trimming: 4 bases; J trimming: 0 bases; junction bases outside the gene matches: 0. The CDR3 totals 14 residues. Germline CDR1 SQVTM, CDR2 ANQGSEA. CDR3: CSVGLAGSTDTQYF. CDR3 bases: TGCAGCGTTGGACTAGCGGGGAGCACAGATACGCAGTATTTT.

The rearrangement joins TRBV7-9 to TRBJ2-5; 9 bases agree with TRBD1. Germline assignment: CDR1 SEHNR and CDR2 FQNEAQ (reference sequence). The CDR3 is 18 residues long. V lost 4 bases, J lost 5 bases, and 17 bases stayed unmatched. CDR3 protein: CASSYIKNRDRDLETQYF. In nucleotides, the CDR3 is TGTGCCAGCAGCTATATAAAAAACCGGGACAGGGATTTGGAGACCCAGTACTTC.

This clonotype was seen only a few times. DNA of the CDR3: TGTGCCAGTAGCCCTAGCGGGAGATACAATGAGCAGTTCTTC. Its protein product is CASSPSGRYNEQFF. The gene calls are TRBV19 and TRBJ2-1; 10 nucleotides line up with TRBD2. CDR1 and CDR2 (germline): LNHDA, SQIVND (reference sequence). J was trimmed by 4 bases and V by 6 bases; bases with no gene match: 3. The CDR3 has 14 amino acids.